The sequence of this T cell receptor beta chain was determined in a study of control samples from healthy donors and cancer patients. After removal of 7 bases from V and 6 bases from J, the junction contained 7 bases not matched to a gene. The CDR3 is 13 amino acids. Germline assignment: CDR1 ENHRY and CDR2 SYGVKD. Libraries were prepared by immunoSEQ multiplex PCR; TCRdb keeps only in-frame clonotypes and omits some of them. Of 95,000 to 100,000 clones listed, around 89% are singletons. The receptor's source is a man aged 25 to 40 in good health. The chain employs TRBV10-3 and TRBJ1-2, with 8 bases aligning to TRBD1. Sequencing used blood. The CDR3 region has the DNA TGTGCCATCAAAGGACAGGGTGTCGATGGCTACACCTTC. Its protein product is CAIKGQGVDGYTF.